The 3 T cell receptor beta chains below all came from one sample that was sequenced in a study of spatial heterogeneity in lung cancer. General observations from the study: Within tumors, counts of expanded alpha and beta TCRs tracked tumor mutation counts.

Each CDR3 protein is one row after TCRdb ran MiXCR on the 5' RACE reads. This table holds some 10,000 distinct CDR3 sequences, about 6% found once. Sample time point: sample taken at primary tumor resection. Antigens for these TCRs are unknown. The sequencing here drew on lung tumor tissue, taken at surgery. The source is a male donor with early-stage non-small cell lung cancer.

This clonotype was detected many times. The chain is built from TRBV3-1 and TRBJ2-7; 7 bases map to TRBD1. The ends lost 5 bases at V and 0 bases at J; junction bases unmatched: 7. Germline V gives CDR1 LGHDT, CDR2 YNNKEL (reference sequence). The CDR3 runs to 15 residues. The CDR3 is CASSFPGQSSYEQYF. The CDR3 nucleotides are TGTGCCAGCAGCTTTCCGGGACAGAGCTCCTACGAGCAGTACTTC.

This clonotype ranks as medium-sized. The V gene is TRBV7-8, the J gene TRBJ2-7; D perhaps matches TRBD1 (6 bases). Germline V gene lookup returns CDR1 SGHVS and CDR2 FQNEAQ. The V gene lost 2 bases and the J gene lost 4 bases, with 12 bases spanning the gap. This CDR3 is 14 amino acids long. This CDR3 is CASSLRDNPYEQYV. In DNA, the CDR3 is TGTGCCAGCAGCTTAAGGGACAACCCATACGAGCAGTACGTC.

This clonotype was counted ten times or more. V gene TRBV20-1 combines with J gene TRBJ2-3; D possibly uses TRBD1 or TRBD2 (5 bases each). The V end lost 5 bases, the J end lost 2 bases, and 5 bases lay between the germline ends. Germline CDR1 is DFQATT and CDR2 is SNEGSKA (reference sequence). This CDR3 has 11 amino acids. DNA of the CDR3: TGCAGTGCTGGGACCACAGATACGCAGTATTTT. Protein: CSAGTTDTQYF.